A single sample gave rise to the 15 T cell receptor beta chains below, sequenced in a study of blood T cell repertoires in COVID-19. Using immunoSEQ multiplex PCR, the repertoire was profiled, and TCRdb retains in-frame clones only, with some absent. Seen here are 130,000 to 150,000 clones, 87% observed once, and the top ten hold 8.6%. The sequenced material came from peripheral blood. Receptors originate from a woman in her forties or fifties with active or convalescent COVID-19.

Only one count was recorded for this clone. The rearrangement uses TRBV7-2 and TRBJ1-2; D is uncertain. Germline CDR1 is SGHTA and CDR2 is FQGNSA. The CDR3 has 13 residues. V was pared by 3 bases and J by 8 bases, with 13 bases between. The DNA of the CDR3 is TGTGCCAGCAGCTTCAACGCAGGCCAAGGCTACACCTTC. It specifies CASSFNAGQGYTF.

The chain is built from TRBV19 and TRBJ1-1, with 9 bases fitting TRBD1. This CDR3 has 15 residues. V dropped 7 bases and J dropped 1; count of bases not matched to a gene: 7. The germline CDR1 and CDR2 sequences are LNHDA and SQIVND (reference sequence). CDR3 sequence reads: CASNTGQGKNTEAFF. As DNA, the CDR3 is TGTGCCAGTAACACGGGACAGGGTAAGAACACTGAAGCTTTCTTT.

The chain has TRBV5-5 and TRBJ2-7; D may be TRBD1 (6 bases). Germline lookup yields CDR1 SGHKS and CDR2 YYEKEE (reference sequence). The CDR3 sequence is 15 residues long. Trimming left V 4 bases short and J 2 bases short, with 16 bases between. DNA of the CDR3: TGTGCCAGCAGCCTGATAGGGGACATTGCCTACGAGCAGTACTTC. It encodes CASSLIGDIAYEQYF.

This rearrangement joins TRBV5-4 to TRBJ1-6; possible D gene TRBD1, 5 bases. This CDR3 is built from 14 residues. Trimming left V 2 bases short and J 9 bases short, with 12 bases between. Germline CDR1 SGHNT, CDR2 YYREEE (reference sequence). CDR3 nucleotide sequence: TGTGCCAGCAGCTTAATGCAGGGAACTTCACCCCTCCACTTT. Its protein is CASSLMQGTSPLHF.

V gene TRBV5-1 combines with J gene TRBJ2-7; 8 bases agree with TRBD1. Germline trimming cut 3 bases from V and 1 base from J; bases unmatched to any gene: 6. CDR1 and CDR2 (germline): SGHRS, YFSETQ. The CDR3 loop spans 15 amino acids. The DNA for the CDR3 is TGCGCCAGCAGCTCAGGGACAGGTCCATCCTACGAGCAGTACTTC. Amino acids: CASSSGTGPSYEQYF.

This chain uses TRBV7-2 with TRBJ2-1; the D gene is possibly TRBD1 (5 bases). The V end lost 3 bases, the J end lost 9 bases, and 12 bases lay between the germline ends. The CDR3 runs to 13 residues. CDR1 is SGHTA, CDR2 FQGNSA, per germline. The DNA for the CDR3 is TGTGCCAGCAGCTTTATAGGGGTTGGTGAGCAGTTCTTC. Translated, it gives CASSFIGVGEQFF.

Written as DNA, the CDR3 is TGTGCCAGCAGTTACGCGACAGGGAGCGAGCAGTACTTC. Residues: CASSYATGSEQYF. The chain couples TRBV6-6 to TRBJ2-7, with 7 bases identical to TRBD1. Germline V gives CDR1 MNHNY, CDR2 SVGAGI (reference sequence). Germline trimming cut 2 bases from V and 6 bases from J; bases unmatched to any gene: 4. There are 13 residues in the CDR3.

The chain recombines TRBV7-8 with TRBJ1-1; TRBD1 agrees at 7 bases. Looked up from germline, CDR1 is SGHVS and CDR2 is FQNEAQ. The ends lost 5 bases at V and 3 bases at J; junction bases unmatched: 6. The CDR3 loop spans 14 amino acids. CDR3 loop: CASSGDRDYTEAFF. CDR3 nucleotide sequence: TGTGCCAGCAGCGGCGACAGGGATTACACTGAAGCTTTCTTT.

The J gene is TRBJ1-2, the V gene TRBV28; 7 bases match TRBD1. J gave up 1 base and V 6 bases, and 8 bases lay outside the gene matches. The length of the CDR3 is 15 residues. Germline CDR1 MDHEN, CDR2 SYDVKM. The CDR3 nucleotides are TGTGCCAGCAGGGACGACAGGGATTATAACTATGGCTACACCTTC. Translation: CASRDDRDYNYGYTF.

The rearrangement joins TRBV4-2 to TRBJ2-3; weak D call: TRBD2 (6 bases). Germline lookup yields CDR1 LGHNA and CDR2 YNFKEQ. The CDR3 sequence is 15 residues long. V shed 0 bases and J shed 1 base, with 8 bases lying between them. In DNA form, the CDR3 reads TGTGCCAGCAGCCAAGATCAGCGGGGCACAGATACGCAGTATTTT. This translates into CASSQDQRGTDTQYF.

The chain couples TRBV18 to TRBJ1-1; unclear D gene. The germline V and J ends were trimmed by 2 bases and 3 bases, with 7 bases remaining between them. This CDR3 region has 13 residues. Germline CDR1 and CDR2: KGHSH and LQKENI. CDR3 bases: TGTGCCAGCTCACCAATAGTAGACACTGAAGCTTTCTTT. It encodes CASSPIVDTEAFF.

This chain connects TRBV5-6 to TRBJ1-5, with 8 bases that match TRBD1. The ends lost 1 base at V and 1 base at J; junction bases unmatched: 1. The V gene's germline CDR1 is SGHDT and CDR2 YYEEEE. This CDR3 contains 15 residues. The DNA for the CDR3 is TGTGCCAGCAGCTTGAGACAGGGGAGCAATCAGCCCCAGCATTTT. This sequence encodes CASSLRQGSNQPQHF.

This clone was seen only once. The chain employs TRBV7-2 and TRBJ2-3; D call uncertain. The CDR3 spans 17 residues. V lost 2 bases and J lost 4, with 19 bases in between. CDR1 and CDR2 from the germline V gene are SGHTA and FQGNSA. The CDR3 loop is CASSLSPDLVVSDTQYF. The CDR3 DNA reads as TGTGCCAGCAGCTTATCCCCCGATCTAGTTGTGTCAGATACGCAGTATTTT.

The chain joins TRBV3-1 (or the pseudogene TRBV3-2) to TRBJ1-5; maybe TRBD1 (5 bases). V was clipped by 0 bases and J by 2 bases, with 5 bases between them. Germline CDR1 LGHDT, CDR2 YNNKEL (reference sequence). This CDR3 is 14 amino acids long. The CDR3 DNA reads TGTGCCAGCAGCCAAGAAGGGGGCAATCAGCCCCAGCATTTT. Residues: CASSQEGGNQPQHF.

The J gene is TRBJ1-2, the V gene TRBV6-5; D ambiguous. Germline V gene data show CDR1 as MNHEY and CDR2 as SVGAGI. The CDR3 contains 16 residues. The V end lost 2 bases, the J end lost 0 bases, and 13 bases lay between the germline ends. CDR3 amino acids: CASSYLRGPTNYGYTF. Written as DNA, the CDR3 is TGTGCCAGCAGTTACCTAAGAGGGCCTACTAACTATGGCTACACCTTC.